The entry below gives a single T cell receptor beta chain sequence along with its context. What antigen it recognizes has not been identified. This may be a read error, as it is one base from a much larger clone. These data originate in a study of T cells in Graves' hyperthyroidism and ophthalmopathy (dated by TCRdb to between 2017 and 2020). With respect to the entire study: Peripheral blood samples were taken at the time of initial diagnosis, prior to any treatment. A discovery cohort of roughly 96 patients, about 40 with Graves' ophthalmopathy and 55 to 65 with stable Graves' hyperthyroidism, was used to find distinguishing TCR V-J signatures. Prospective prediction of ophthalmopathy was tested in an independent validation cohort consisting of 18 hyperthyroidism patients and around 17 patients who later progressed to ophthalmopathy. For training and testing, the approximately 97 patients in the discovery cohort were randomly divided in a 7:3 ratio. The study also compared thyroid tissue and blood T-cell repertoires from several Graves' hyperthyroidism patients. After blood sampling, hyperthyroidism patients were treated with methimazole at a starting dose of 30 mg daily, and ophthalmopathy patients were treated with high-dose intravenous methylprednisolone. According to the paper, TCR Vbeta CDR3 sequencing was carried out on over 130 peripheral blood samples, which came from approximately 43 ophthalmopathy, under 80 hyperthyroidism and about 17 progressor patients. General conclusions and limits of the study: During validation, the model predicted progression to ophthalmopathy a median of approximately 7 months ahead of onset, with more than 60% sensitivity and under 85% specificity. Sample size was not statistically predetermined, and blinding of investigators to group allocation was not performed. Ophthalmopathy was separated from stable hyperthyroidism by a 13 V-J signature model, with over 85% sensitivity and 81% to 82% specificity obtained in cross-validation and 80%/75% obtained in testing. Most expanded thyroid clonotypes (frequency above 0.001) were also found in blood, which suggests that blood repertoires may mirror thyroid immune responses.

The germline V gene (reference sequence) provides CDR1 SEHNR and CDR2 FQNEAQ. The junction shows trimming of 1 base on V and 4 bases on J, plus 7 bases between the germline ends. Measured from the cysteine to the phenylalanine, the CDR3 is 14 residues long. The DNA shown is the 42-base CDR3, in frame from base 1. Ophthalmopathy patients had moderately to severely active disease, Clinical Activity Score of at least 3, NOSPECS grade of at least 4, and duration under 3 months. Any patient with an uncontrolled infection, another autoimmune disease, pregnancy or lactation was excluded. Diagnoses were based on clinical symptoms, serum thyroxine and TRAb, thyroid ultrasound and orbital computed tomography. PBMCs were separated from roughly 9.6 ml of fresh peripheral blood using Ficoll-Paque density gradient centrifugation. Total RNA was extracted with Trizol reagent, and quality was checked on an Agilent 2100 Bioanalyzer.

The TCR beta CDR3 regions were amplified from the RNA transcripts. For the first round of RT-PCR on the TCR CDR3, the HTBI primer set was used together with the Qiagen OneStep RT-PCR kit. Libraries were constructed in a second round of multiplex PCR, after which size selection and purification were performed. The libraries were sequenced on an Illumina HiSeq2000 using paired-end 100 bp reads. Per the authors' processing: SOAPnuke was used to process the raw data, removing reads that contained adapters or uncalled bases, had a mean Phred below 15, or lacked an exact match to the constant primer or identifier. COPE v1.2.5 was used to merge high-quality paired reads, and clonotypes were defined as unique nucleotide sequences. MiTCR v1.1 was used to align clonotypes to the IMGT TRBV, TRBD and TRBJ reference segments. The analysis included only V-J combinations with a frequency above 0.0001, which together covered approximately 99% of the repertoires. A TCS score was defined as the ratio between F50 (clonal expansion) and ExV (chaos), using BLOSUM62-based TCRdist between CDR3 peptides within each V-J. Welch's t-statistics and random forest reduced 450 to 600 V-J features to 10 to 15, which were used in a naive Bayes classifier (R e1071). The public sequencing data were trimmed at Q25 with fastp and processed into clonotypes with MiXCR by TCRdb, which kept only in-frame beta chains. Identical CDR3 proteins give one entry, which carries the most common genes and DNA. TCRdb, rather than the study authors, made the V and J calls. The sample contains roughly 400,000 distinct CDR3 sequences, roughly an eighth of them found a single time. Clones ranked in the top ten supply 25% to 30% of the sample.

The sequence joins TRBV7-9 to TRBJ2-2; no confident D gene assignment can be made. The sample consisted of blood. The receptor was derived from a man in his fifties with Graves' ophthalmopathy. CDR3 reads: CASSLDSSTGELFF. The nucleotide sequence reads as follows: TGTGCCAGCAGCTTAGACAGTAGCACCGGGGAGCTGTTTTTT. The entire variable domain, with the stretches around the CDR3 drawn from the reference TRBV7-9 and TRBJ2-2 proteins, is DTGVSQNPRHKITKRGQNVTFRCDPISEHNRLYWYRQTLGQGPEFLTYFQNEAQLEKSRLLSDRFSAERPKGSFSTLEIQRTEQGDSAMYLCASSLDSSTGELFFGEGSRLTVL.